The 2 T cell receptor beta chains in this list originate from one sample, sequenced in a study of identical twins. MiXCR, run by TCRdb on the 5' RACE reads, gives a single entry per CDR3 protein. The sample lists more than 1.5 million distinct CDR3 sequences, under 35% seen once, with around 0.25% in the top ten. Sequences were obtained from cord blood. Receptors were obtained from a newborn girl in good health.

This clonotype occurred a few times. This chain's CDR3 is CASSSRRGGSSYNEQFF. The CDR3 coding sequence is TGTGCCAGCAGTTCACGCAGGGGCGGGAGCTCCTACAATGAGCAGTTCTTC. The chain links TRBV12-3 or TRBV12-4 to TRBJ2-1, with TRBD2 as a possible D gene (7 bases). The CDR3 runs to 17 residues. V was pared by 4 bases and J by 0 bases, with 16 bases between.

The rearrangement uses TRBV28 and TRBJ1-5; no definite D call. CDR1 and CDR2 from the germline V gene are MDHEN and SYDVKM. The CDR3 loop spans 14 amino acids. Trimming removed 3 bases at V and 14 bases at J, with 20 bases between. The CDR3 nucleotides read TGTGCCAGCAGTTTGAGTAGGCAGCCTCTCTACGAGCATTTT. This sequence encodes CASSLSRQPLYEHF. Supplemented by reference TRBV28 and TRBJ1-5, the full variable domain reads DVKVTQSSRYLVKRTGEKVFLECVQDMDHENMFWYRQDPGLGLRLIYFSYDVKMKEKGDIPEGYSVSREKKERFSLILESASTNQTSMYLCASSLSRQPLYEHFGDGTRLSIL.